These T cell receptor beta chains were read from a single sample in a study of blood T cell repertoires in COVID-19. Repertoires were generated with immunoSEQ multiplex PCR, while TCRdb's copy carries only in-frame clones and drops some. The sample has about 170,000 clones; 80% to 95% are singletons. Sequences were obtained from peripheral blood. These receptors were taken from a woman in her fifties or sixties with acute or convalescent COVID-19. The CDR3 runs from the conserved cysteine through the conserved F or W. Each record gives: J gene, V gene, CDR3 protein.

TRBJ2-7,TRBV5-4,CASSLRLAGADEQYF
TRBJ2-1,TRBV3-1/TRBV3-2,CASSPGGGHLRGYNEQFF
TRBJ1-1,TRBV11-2,CASSLDRVPGTEAFF
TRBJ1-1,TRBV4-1,CASSQEHTLARTEAFF
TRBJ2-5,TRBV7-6,CASSLDPPNRERETQYF
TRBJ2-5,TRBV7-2,CASSFNTGDAGETQYF
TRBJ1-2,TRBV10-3,CAISERVQGADGYTF
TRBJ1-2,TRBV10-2,CASSESTGYGYTF
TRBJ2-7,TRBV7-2,CASSFGTSLTYEQYF
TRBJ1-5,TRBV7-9,CASSEDSPQPQHF
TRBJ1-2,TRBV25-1,CASSEYGGGYTF
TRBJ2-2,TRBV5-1,CASTQSPQGPGELFF
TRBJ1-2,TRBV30,CAWSWRGRSGYTF
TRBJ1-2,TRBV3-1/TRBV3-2,CASSHLTGDGYTF
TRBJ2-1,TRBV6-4,CASSPTSAYNEQFF
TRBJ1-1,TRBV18,CASSPEGGRRAEAFF
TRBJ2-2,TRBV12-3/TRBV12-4,CASSRVGTGELFF
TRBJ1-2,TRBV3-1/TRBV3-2,CASSLTGGRNYGYTF
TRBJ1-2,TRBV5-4,CASSPDRNYGYTF
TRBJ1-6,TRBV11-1,CASSQYNSPLHF
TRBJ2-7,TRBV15,CATSRPPEGPHEQYF
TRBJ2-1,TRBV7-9,CASSLLEKAEQFF
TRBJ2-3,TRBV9,CASSPLGLAGGGGTDTQYF
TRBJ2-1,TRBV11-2,CASSSTPGLAGAKFF
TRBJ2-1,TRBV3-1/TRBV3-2,CASSRQTSGDGYNEQFF
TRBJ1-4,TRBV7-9,CASSWGGVAEKLFF
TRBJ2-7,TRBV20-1,CSASTRAEQYF
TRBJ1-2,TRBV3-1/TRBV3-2,CASSPGQGNYGYTF
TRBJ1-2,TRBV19,CASSIGGIYGYTF
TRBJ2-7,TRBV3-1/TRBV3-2,CASSQGGGEQYF
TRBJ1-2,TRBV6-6,CASSNGGEVSVYGYTF
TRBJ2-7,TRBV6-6,CASSPISDEQYF
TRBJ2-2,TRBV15,CATSRDVQGAGELFF
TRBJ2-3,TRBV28,CASSLIPWTSGRVKRDTDTQYF
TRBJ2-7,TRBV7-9,CASSFRQGAEDEQYF
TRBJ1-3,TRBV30,CAWSVFTLSQAGNTIYF
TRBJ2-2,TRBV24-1,CATRSSGNGELFF
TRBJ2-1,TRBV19,CASSRAGPYNEQFF
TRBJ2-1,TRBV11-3,CASSYRGSYNEQFF
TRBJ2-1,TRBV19,CASSRGSHANEQFF
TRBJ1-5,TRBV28,CASRARGQGNQPQHF
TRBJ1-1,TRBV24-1,CATSPPTGHEAFF
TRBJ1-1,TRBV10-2,CASSAKSNTEAFF
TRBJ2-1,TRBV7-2,CASSLTSGSLYNEQFF
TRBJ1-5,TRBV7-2,CASSYLTGGNQPQHF
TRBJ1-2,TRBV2,CASRETGGNYGYTF
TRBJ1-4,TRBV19,CASTSDRANEKLFF
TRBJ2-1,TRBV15,CATSRGHYLSYNEQFF
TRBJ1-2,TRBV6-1,CASSERTGMYYGYTF
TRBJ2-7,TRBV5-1,CASSFEDSSYEQYF
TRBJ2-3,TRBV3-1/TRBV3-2,CASSQDLTGATDTQYF
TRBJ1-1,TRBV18,CASSPQGQGSANTEAFF
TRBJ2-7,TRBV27,CASSPQTSGATVEQYF
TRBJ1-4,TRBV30,CAWRPGVNEKLFF